This T cell receptor beta chain was sequenced during a study of T cells after posttransplantation cyclophosphamide. Study outcomes and limitations: Later blood repertoires were often dominated by clones from the donor CD8+ memory compartment. After PTCy, TRB diversity resembled that of CNI/methotrexate controls.

The germline V gene has CDR1 SNHLY and CDR2 FYNNEI. This CDR3 spans 15 amino acids. Trimming took 9 bases from V and 8 from J; bases not matched to a gene: 17. To note about this clone: Its specificity is unknown.

Using immunoSEQ multiplex PCR, the repertoire was profiled, and TCRdb retains in-frame clones only, with some absent. The sample yields 25,000 to 35,000 clones, over 85% seen once. The J gene is TRBJ1-2, the V gene TRBV2; 8 bases are shared with TRBD1. The sample taken for sequencing was PBMCs. This TCR derives from a middle-aged woman with a blood cancer, CMV-positive, and with a related stem cell donor. CDR3 nucleotide sequence: TGTGCCAGGGAGTCCTACAGGGGGAATAGAGGGGGCTACACCTTC. Residues: CARESYRGNRGGYTF.